The next 27 T cell receptor beta chains were all read from a single sample in a study of cytomegalovirus exposure and HLA in healthy donors. 60 Vbeta and 13 Jbeta primers were used in PCR. Data came from immunoSEQ multiplex PCR; TCRdb stores just in-frame clones and leaves some out. The data show 150,000 or so clones, approximately 80% seen once. The sequencing input was PBMCs. The source is a female donor in good health and CMV-seronegative.

The CDR3 is CASSTGTGANVLTF. CDR3 sequence (DNA): TGTGCCAGTAGTACAGGAACTGGGGCCAACGTCCTGACTTTC. V gene TRBV19 combines with J gene TRBJ2-6; D not resolved. Germline V gives CDR1 LNHDA, CDR2 SQIVND (reference sequence). This CDR3 has 14 residues. Trimming took 4 bases from V and 2 from J, leaving 6 bases between them.

The chain has TRBV6-5 and TRBJ1-1, with a weak D call TRBD1 (6 bases). V was pared by 8 bases and J by 1 base, with 14 bases between. This CDR3 comprises 14 residues. CDR1 is MNHEY and CDR2 is SVGAGI in the germline V gene. This CDR3 is CASRTAGRNTEAFF. The CDR3 DNA reads as TGTGCCAGCCGGACAGCGGGAAGGAACACTGAAGCTTTCTTT.

The genes are TRBV25-1 and TRBJ2-7, with TRBD2 as a possible D gene (7 bases). There are 15 residues in the CDR3. From germline, CDR1 is MGHDK and CDR2 SYGVNS. Trimming pared 2 bases from V and 2 bases from J, leaving 13 bases between. CDR3 bases: TGTGCCAGCAGTGAAATGGGAGGGGGGACCTACGAGCAGTACTTC. Translation: CASSEMGGGTYEQYF.

V and J are TRBV6-6 and TRBJ2-2, with TRBD1 matching over 9 bases. The junction had 4 bases not matched to a gene; V was cut back by 5 bases and J by 0 bases. CDR1 MNHNY and CDR2 SVGAGI come from the germline V gene (reference sequence). The CDR3 has 16 residues. The CDR3 nucleotides are TGTGCCAGCAGTGTGGACAGGGGTACGAACACCGGGGAGCTGTTTTTT. Protein sequence: CASSVDRGTNTGELFF.

J is TRBJ2-2 and V is TRBV7-2; 8 positions match TRBD1. The germline V gene encodes CDR1 SGHTA and CDR2 FQGNSA. V gave up 5 bases and J gave up 10 bases; unmatched junction bases: 6. This CDR3 spans 13 amino acids. The CDR3 DNA reads TGTGCCAGCAGCCTACAGGGGGGCATGGAGCTGTTTTTT. The encoded protein is CASSLQGGMELFF. Drawing the rest from reference TRBV7-2 and TRBJ2-2, the complete variable domain is GAGVSQSPSNKVTEKGKDVELRCDPISGHTALYWYRQSLGQGLEFLIYFQGNSAPDKSGLPSDRFSAERTGGSVSTLTIQRTQQEDSAVYLCASSLQGGMELFFGEGSRLTVL.

The J gene is TRBJ1-1, the V gene TRBV14; weak D call: TRBD1 (6 bases). V was shortened by 4 bases and J by 0 bases, with 21 bases between the two germline ends. Germline values: CDR1 SGHDN, CDR2 FVKESK. The CDR3 contains 18 residues. The CDR3 DNA reads TGTGCCAGCAGCCGGCTTCATTCAGGGGAGTGGATGAACACTGAAGCTTTCTTT. Its translation: CASSRLHSGEWMNTEAFF.

This clone appeared a few times. A junction end diverges from the germline sequence, so it may reflect a read error. The chain joins TRBV6-1 to TRBJ1-5, with a weak D call TRBD1 (6 bases). The CDR3 is made up of 15 amino acids. Germline V gene lookup returns CDR1 MNHNS and CDR2 SASEGT. CDR3 loop: CAISDSGRGVQPQHF. The DNA for the CDR3 is TGTGCCATCAGTGACTCGGGCAGGGGCGTTCAGCCCCAGCATTTT.

The J gene is TRBJ1-2, the V gene TRBV4-2; 7 nucleotides align to TRBD1. The CDR3 is 15 amino acids. V gave up 0 bases and J gave up 8 bases; unmatched junction bases: 9. Germline CDR1 is LGHNA and CDR2 is YNFKEQ. The CDR3 reads CASSQDIPTGEGYTF. CDR3 nucleotides: TGTGCCAGCAGCCAAGATATCCCCACAGGGGAGGGCTACACCTTC.

This clone was seen only a few times. V is TRBV6-5 and J is TRBJ1-5, with D possibly being TRBD1 (6 bases). The CDR3 totals 13 residues. The V end was cut by 2 bases, the J end by 4 bases, with 6 bases between. From germline, CDR1 is MNHEY and CDR2 SVGAGI. CDR3 amino acids: CASSYDRNQPQHF. Written as DNA, the CDR3 is TGTGCCAGCAGTTACGACAGGAATCAGCCCCAGCATTTT.

This sequence joins TRBV28 and TRBJ2-3; 9 bases agree with TRBD1. V lost 2 bases, J lost 4 bases, and 4 bases stayed unmatched. This CDR3 region has 15 residues. CDR1 MDHEN and CDR2 SYDVKM come from the germline V gene. The CDR3 sequence is CASSLNRGRSDTQYF. CDR3 nucleotide sequence: TGTGCCAGCAGTTTAAACAGGGGGCGATCAGATACGCAGTATTTT.

The chain has TRBV9 and TRBJ1-1; maybe TRBD1 (5 bases). V lost 5 bases, J lost 10 bases, and 9 bases lay in between. Germline V lookup: CDR1 SGDLS, CDR2 YYNGEE. The CDR3 is 10 residues long. DNA for the CDR3: TGTGCCAGCAGGGGGCCCGCAGCTTTCTTT. Amino acid sequence: CASRGPAAFF.

This chain links TRBV5-6 with TRBJ1-1; unclear D gene. V was clipped by 5 bases and J by 3 bases, with 8 bases between them. CDR1 and CDR2 (germline): SGHDT, YYEEEE. The CDR3 is 12 residues long. The CDR3 here is CASSYPDTEAFF. The CDR3, as DNA: TGTGCCAGCAGTTATCCAGACACTGAAGCTTTCTTT.

This clone was observed a few times. This chain uses TRBV19 with TRBJ1-4; 10 bases match TRBD1. V lost 4 bases, J lost 2 bases, and 7 bases stayed unmatched. CDR1 is LNHDA and CDR2 is SQIVND in the germline V gene (reference sequence). The CDR3 covers 17 residues. CDR3 in amino acids: CASSTTGGVRTNEKLFF. For the CDR3, the DNA is TGTGCCAGTAGTACGACAGGGGGCGTGAGGACTAATGAAAAACTGTTTTTT.

The V gene is TRBV4-2, the J gene TRBJ1-2; no definite D call. The CDR3 covers 13 residues. Trimming cost V 1 base and J 2 bases, with 5 bases left between them. Germline CDR1 is LGHNA and CDR2 is YNFKEQ. Here the CDR3 reads CASSQGQNYGYTF. CDR3 in DNA: TGTGCCAGCAGCCAAGGGCAGAACTATGGCTACACCTTC.

Only a few counts were recorded for this clone. The V call is TRBV6-5, the J call TRBJ1-1; D ambiguous. Trimming pared 3 bases from V and 2 bases from J, leaving 16 bases between. The CDR3 sequence is 16 residues long. Per germline, CDR1 MNHEY and CDR2 SVGAGI. The CDR3 DNA is TGTGCCAGCAGTTATGGCGGGTCGAGGGTCAACACTGAAGCTTTCTTT. It codes for CASSYGGSRVNTEAFF.

The chain employs TRBV9 and TRBJ2-1; maybe TRBD2 (6 bases). CDR3 length: 17 amino acids. V lost 4 bases to trimming and J lost 8 bases, with 25 bases between them. Germline values: CDR1 SGDLS, CDR2 YYNGEE. The CDR3 region has the DNA TGTGCCAGCAGCTCACGACTAGTAGGGACCCACCGAGATGAGCAGTTCTTC. It yields the protein CASSSRLVGTHRDEQFF.

The chain joins TRBV20-1 to TRBJ2-1; perhaps TRBD2 as D (5 bases). Germline assignment: CDR1 DFQATT and CDR2 SNEGSKA (reference sequence). Trimming shortened V by 4 bases and J by 6 bases, and 7 bases separated the two germline ends. The CDR3 sequence is 11 residues long. The CDR3 nucleotides are TGCAGTGCTACGGGGATCAATGAGCAGTTCTTC. This sequence encodes CSATGINEQFF.

As regards this clone: One end of the junction does not line up with germline, which may come from a read error. The gene calls are TRBV27 and TRBJ2-7, with TRBD2 matching over 7 bases. From germline, CDR1 is MNHEY and CDR2 SMNVEV (reference sequence). The CDR3 is made up of 14 amino acids. CDR3 in DNA: TGTGCCAGCGGCCCTGGGAGACTAGCCCTAGGCATGAACTTC. Translation: CASGPGRLALGMNF.

V gene TRBV6-5 combines with J gene TRBJ2-7; 10 bases agree with TRBD1. Germline V gene sequence: CDR1 MNHEY, CDR2 SVGAGI. The junction had 0 bases not matched to a gene; V was cut back by 0 bases and J by 4 bases. The CDR3 length is 14 residues. The CDR3 coding sequence is TGTGCCAGCAGTTACTCGGGACAGGGGTACGAGCAGTACTTC. This gives the protein CASSYSGQGYEQYF.

For the CDR3, the DNA is TGTGCCAGCAGCACGCACGCTCGACAGATCCGCTGTCCTGGTCAGCCCCAGCATTTT. Its translation: CASSTHARQIRCPGQPQHF. This rearrangement joins TRBV21-1 to TRBJ1-5; the listed D gene, TRBD1, was not tested against the DNA. TRBV21-1 is a pseudogene segment. CDR3 length: 19 residues.

The chain has TRBV27 and TRBJ2-5, with 9 bases that match TRBD2. The germline V gene has CDR1 MNHEY and CDR2 SMNVEV (reference sequence). The CDR3 runs to 14 residues. The trim removed 4 bases at V and 1 base at J, leaving 1 base unmatched. The CDR3 spells CASSSSGVQETQYF. The CDR3 DNA follows: TGTGCCAGCAGTTCTAGCGGGGTCCAAGAGACCCAGTACTTC.

CDR3 sequence reads: CASSTGPQGATDEQFF. CDR3 sequence (DNA): TGTGCCAGCAGCACGGGGCCACAGGGTGCTACGGATGAGCAGTTCTTC. The chain carries TRBV5-4 and TRBJ2-1; the D gene is possibly TRBD1 (6 bases). CDR1 is SGHNT, CDR2 YYREEE, per germline (reference sequence). V was clipped by 4 bases and J by 8 bases, with 22 bases between them. The CDR3 runs to 16 residues.

J is TRBJ2-3 and V is TRBV11-2, with D hard to call. V was pared by 5 bases and J by 0 bases, with 9 bases between. CDR1 and CDR2 (germline): SGHAT, FQNNGV. The CDR3 length is 14 residues. Written as DNA, the CDR3 is TGTGCCAGCAGCACAAGACTCAGCACAGATACGCAGTATTTT. Translation: CASSTRLSTDTQYF.

The chain uses TRBV19 and TRBJ2-3, with TRBD1 matching 7 bases. The germline CDR1 and CDR2 sequences are LNHDA and SQIVND (reference sequence). The CDR3 spans 13 residues. Trimming removed 5 bases from V and 3 bases from J; junction bases left unmatched: 2. CDR3 DNA sequence: TGTGCCAGTAGTCGGGACAGAACAGATACGCAGTATTTT. Translating it yields CASSRDRTDTQYF.

In its sample, this clone was seen a few times. V is TRBV5-8 and J is TRBJ1-2, with unresolved D. CDR3 length: 13 amino acids. Germline CDR1 SGHTS, CDR2 YDEGEE. V was clipped by 2 bases and J by 7 bases, with 12 bases between them. This CDR3 reads CASSLRAGGGYTF. The CDR3 nucleotides are TGTGCCAGCAGCTTAAGGGCAGGAGGTGGCTACACCTTC.

The chain couples TRBV15 to TRBJ1-4, with D possibly being TRBD1 (6 bases). Trimming stripped 3 bases from V and 2 bases from J, with 10 bases between. Per the germline V gene, CDR1 is LNHNV and CDR2 is YYDKDF (reference sequence). The CDR3 runs 15 residues. The CDR3 bases are TGTGCCACCAGCAGGCGACAGGTCACTAATGAAAAACTGTTTTTT. Amino acids: CATSRRQVTNEKLFF. Full variable domain (rest looked up from reference TRBV15 and TRBJ1-4): DAMVIQNPRYQVTQFGKPVTLSCSQTLNHNVMYWYQQKSSQAPKLLFHYYDKDFNNEADTPDNFQSRRPNTSFCFLDIRSPGLGDTAMYLCATSRRQVTNEKLFFGSGTQLSVL.

The chain couples TRBV10-3 to TRBJ2-1, with TRBD2 matching 7 bases. Germline V gene lookup returns CDR1 ENHRY and CDR2 SYGVKD. The V and J ends lost 6 bases and 6 bases, in that order; junction bases with no gene match: 8. This CDR3 spans 14 amino acids. CDR3 nucleotides: TGTGCCATCAGCCGACTAGCCGAGTCCAATGAGCAGTTCTTC. This encodes CAISRLAESNEQFF.